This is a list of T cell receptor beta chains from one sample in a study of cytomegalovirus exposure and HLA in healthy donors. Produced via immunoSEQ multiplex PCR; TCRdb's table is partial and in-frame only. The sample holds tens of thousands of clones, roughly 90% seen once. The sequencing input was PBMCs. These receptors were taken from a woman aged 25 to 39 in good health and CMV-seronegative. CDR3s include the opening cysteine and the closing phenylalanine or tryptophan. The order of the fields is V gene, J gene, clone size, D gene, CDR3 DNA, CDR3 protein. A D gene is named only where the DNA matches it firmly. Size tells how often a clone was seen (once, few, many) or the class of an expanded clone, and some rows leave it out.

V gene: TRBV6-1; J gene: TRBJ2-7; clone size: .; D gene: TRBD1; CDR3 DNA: TGTGCCAGCAGTGAGGGGGACAGCTCCTACGAGCAGTACTTC; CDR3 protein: CASSEGDSSYEQYF
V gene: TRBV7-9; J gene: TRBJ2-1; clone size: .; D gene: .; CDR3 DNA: TGTGCCAGCAGCTTAACCGGCAATGAGCAGTTCTTC; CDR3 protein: CASSLTGNEQFF
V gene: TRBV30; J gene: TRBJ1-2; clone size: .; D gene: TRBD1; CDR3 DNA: TGTGCCTGGAGTGTGGGACAGGCCATAGGCTATGGCTACACCTTC; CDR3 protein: CAWSVGQAIGYGYTF
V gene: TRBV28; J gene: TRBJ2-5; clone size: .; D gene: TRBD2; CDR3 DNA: TGTGCCAGCAGTTTATCCCTCGGACTAGCGGGATCTAAGACCCAGTACTTC; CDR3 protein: CASSLSLGLAGSKTQYF
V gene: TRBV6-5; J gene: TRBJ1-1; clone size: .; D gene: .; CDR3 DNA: TGTGCCAGCTTGCGAGGGAGGACCACTGAAGCTTTCTTT; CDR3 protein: CASLRGRTTEAFF
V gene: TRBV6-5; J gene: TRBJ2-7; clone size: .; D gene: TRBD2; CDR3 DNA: TGTGCCAGCAGTTACTCTCTAGCGGGAGACGAGCAGTACTTC; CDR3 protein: CASSYSLAGDEQYF
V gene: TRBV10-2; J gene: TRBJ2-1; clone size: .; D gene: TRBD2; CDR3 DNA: TGCGCCAGCAGTGGCAGGGTCTCTAGCGGGACCAATGAGCAGTTCTTC; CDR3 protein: CASSGRVSSGTNEQFF
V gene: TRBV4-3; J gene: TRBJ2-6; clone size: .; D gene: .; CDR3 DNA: TGCGCCAGCAGCCAGGACAGCACTGCAACGCAGCGGGCCAACGTCCTGACTTTC; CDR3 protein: CASSQDSTATQRANVLTF
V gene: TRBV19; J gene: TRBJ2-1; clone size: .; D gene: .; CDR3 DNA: TGTGCCAGTAGAAAAAACCCCGGGGTAGCAGAAACCAATGAGCAGTTCTTC; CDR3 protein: CASRKNPGVAETNEQFF
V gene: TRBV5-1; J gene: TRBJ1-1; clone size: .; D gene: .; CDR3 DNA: TGCGCCAGCAGCTTGGATCGGGGGATGAACACTGAAGCTTTCTTT; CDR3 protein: CASSLDRGMNTEAFF
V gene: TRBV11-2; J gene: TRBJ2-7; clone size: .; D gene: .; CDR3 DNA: TGTGCCAGCAGCTTTGGACAGTACTACGAGCAGTACTTC; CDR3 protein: CASSFGQYYEQYF
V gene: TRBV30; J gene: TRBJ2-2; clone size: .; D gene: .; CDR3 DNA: TGTGCCTGGAACCTACAGGGTATAGGGGAGCTGTTTTTT; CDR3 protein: CAWNLQGIGELFF
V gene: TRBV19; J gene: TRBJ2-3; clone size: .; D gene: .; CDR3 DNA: TGTGCCAGTAGTTTTTGGGCCCGATCCACAGATACGCAGTATTTT; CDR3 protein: CASSFWARSTDTQYF
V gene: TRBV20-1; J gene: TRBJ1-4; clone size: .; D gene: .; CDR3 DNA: TGCAGTGCTCCGAGGGGAGGAAAACTGTTTTTT; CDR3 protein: CSAPRGGKLFF
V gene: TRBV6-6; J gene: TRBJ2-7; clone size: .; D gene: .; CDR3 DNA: TGTGCCAGCAGTTACGCGGCGGGAGAGCAGTACTTC; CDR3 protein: CASSYAAGEQYF
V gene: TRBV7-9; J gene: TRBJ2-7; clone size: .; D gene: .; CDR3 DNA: TGTGCCAGCAGCTTATCCACAACCTACGAGCAGTACTTC; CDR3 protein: CASSLSTTYEQYF
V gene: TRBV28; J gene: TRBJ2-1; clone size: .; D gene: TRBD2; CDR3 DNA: TGTGCCAGCAGCGTCGCCGGGACTAGCGGGACCGATGAGCAGTTCTTC; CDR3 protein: CASSVAGTSGTDEQFF
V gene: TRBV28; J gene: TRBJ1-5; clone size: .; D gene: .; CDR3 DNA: TGTGCCACCAGGGGCAGTAGCAATCAGCCCCAGCATTTT; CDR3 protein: CATRGSSNQPQHF
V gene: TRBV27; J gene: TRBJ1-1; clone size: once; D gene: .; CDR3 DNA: TGTGCCAGCAGTTTTAGAGGGTCTGAAGCTTTCTTT; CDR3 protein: CASSFRGSEAFF
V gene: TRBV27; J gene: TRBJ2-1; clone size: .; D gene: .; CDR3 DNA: TGTGCCAGCAGCGGGAGATACAATGAGCAGTTCTTC; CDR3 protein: CASSGRYNEQFF
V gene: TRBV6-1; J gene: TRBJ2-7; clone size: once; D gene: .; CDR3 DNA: TGTGCCAGCAGCCTAGCAGTGTACGAGCAGTACTTC; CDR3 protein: CASSLAVYEQYF
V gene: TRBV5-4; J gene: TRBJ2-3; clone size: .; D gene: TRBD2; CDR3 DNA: TGTGCCAGCAGCCCAACGCCGGGACTACCCACAGATACGCAGTATTTT; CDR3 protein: CASSPTPGLPTDTQYF
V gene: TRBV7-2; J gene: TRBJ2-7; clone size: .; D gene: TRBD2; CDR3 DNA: TGTGCCAGCAGCCCACCTAGCGGGATCGAGCAGTACTTC; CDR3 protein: CASSPPSGIEQYF
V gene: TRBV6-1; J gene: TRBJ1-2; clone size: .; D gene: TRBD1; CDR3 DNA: TGTGCCAGCAGTGAATATACAGGGGGCTACGGCTACACCTTC; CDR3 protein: CASSEYTGGYGYTF
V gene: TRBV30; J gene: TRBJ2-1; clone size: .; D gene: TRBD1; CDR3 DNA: TGTGCCTGGTCGCGGACAGGGCCGAGCGGGTTATCGATCTTC; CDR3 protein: CAWSRTGPSGLSIF
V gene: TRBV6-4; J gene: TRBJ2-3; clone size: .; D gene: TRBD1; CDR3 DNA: TGTGCCAGCAGTCTTGCGGGACAGGTGACAGATACGCAGTATTTT; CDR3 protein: CASSLAGQVTDTQYF
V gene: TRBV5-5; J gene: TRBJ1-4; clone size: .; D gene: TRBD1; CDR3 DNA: TGTGCCAGCAGTCAATACAGGGGGCGCGTGCCGGGAGCTAATGAAAAACTGTTTTTT; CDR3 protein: CASSQYRGRVPGANEKLFF
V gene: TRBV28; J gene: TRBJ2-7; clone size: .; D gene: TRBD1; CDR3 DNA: TGTGCCAGCAGAGACAGGGAAGCTTACGAGCAGTACTTC; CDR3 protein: CASRDREAYEQYF
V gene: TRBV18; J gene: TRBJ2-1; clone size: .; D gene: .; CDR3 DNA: TGTGCCAGCTCACCAAGGCGGAGCTCCTACAATGAGCAGTTCTTC; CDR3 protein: CASSPRRSSYNEQFF
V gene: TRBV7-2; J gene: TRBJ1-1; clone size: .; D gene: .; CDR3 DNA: TGTGCCAGCAGCTTAGGCAAACTAGGCATGAACACTGAAGCTTTCTTT; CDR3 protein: CASSLGKLGMNTEAFF
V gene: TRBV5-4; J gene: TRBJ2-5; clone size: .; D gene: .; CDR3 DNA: TGTGCCAGCAGCTTGAAGGGGTACAAAGAGACCCAGTACTTC; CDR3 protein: CASSLKGYKETQYF
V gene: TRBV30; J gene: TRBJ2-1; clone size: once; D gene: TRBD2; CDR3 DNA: TGTGCCTGGAGTGGGACTAGCTCCTACAATGAGCAGTTCTTC; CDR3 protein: CAWSGTSSYNEQFF
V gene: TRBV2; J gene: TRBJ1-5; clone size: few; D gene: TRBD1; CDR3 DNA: TGTGCCAGCAGTGGGGGCAGGGGGCGTTTATTTAGCAATCAGCCCCAGCATTTT; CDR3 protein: CASSGGRGRLFSNQPQHF
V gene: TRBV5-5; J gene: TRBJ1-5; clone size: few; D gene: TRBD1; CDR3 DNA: TGTGCCAGCAGCTTGGGACAGGGGTCGGCTCAGCCCCAGCATTTT; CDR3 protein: CASSLGQGSAQPQHF
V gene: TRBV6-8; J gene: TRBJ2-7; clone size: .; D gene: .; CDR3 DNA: TGTGCCAGCAGTTACCTTGCGGGATTCGACGAGCAGTACTTC; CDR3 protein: CASSYLAGFDEQYF
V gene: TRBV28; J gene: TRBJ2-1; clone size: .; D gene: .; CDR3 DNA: TGTGCCAGCAGTCCCCCAGGTACCTACAATGGGCAGTTCTTC; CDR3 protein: CASSPPGTYNGQFF
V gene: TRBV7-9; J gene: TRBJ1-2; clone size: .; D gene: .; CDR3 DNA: TGTGCCAGCAGCTTTCAGGGGCGGCTACTATATGGCTACACCTTC; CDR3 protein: CASSFQGRLLYGYTF
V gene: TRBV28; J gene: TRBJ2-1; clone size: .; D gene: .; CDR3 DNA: TGTGCCAGCAGTCCCCCCCGTGGTAGCGGATCCTACAATGAGCAGTTCTTC; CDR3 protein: CASSPPRGSGSYNEQFF
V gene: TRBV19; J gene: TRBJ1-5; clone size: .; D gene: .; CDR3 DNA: TGTGCCAGTAGCTTGGGGAGGGTTGACAATCAGCCCCAGCATTTT; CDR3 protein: CASSLGRVDNQPQHF
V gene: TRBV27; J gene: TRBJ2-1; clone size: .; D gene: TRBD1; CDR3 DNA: TGTGCCAGCAGTTTTGGGGACAGGGGGCACCAAGACAATGAGCAGTTCTTC; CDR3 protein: CASSFGDRGHQDNEQFF
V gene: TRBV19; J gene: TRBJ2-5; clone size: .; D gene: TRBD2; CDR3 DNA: TGTGCCAGTAGCCCGAGCGGGAGGGCGGAGACCCAGTACTTC; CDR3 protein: CASSPSGRAETQYF
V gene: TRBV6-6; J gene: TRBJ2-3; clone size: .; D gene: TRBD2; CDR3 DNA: TGTGCCAGCAGTCCGCGGACTAGCGGGAGTACAGATACGCAGTATTTT; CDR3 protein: CASSPRTSGSTDTQYF
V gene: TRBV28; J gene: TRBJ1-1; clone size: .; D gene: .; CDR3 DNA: TGTGCCAGCAATCAGATGAACACTGAAGCTTTCTTT; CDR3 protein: CASNQMNTEAFF
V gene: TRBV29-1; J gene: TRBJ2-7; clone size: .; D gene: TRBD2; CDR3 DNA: TGCAGCGTTGGGGGACTAGCGGGAGACGAGCAGTACTTC; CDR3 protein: CSVGGLAGDEQYF
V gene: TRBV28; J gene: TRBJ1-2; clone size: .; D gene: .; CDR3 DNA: TGTGCCAGCAGTTTAACGGGGGGTGGCTACACCTTC; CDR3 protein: CASSLTGGGYTF
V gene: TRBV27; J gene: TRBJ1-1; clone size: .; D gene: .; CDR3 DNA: TGTGCCAGCAGTTTTGGGGCCCAAACCGCTGAAGCTTTCTTT; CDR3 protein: CASSFGAQTAEAFF
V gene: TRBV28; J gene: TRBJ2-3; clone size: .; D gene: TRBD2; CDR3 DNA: TGTGCCAGCACCCGACTAGCGGGAGTGGGTGATACGCAGTATTTT; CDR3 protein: CASTRLAGVGDTQYF
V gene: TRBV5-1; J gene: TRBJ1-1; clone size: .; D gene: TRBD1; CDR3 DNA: TGCGCCAGCAGCTCCCCGGAGACAGGGGTGAACATGAACACTGAAGCTTTCTTT; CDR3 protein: CASSSPETGVNMNTEAFF
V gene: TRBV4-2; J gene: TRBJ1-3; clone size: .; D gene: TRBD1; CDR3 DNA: TGTGCCAGCAGCCAAGCTACAGGGGGATGGGTTGTCTCTGGAAACACCATATATTTT; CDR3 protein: CASSQATGGWVVSGNTIYF
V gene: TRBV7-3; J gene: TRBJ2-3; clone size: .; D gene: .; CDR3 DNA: TGTGCCAGCAGCCTCTCTGCGGTTAGCACAGATACGCAGTATTTT; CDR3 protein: CASSLSAVSTDTQYF
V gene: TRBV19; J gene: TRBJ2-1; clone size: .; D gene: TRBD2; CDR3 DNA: TGTGCCAGTAGCCTGACTAGCCGGAATGAGCAGTTCTTC; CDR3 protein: CASSLTSRNEQFF
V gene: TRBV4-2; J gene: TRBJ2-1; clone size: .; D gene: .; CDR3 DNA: TGTGCCAGCAGCCAAGGGGGGATAGTAGCGGACCTCATACGGGAGCAGTTCTTC; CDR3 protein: CASSQGGIVADLIREQFF
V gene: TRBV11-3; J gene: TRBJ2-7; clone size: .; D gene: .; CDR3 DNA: TGTGCCAGCCGCTTTATCAGACAGGACAACTACGAGCAGTACTTC; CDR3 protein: CASRFIRQDNYEQYF
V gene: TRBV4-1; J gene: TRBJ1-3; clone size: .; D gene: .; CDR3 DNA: TGCGCCAGCAGCCAATTACTTCACAGCTTATCCCAGGGGACCATATATTTT; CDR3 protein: CASSQLLHSLSQGTIYF